The rows below give T cell receptor beta chains drawn from one sample of a study of blood T cell repertoires in COVID-19. Data came from immunoSEQ multiplex PCR; TCRdb stores just in-frame clones and leaves some out. This sample has about 250,000 clones, with approximately 86% found just once. Sequenced: peripheral blood. The origin of the receptors is a human donor in a cohort sampled during active COVID-19. CDR3s include the opening cysteine and the closing phenylalanine or tryptophan. D genes are given only for firm matches. For some rows the clone size is stated as once, few or many, or as a class when expanded; others skip it.

TRBJ2-3	TRBD2	.	TRBV2	TGTGCCAGCAAGGACTCGAGCGGGAAGGATACGCAGTATTTT	CASKDSSGKDTQYF
TRBJ1-1	TRBD1	.	TRBV19	TGTGCCAGTAGTGGAGGGGACAGGGGTCTGACTGAAGCTTTCTTT	CASSGGDRGLTEAFF
TRBJ1-3	.	.	TRBV5-1	TGCGCCAGCAGCGTCCAGGGCACCGGAAACACCATATATTTT	CASSVQGTGNTIYF
TRBJ1-1	TRBD1	.	TRBV25-1	TGTGCCAGCAGTGAGACAGGGATGAACACTGAAGCTTTCTTT	CASSETGMNTEAFF
TRBJ2-2	TRBD2	.	TRBV9	TGTGCCAGCAGCGTAAGGGCTAGCGGGAGTACCGGGGAGCTGTTTTTT	CASSVRASGSTGELFF
TRBJ2-5	TRBD2	.	TRBV2	TGTGCCAGCAGTGAACGGGGGGGCCTCGAGACCCAGTACTTC	CASSERGGLETQYF
TRBJ1-4	TRBD1	.	TRBV3-1/TRBV3-2	TGTGCCAGCAGCCAAGCCAGGACAGGGCGTAATGAAAAACTGTTTTTT	CASSQARTGRNEKLFF
TRBJ2-2	TRBD1	.	TRBV9	TGTGCCAGCAGCGGGGGACAGGGGATCACCGGGGAGCTGTTTTTT	CASSGGQGITGELFF
TRBJ2-5	.	.	TRBV5-1	TGCGCCAGCAGCTTTGAGGGAGAGACCCAGTACTTC	CASSFEGETQYF
TRBJ1-6	.	.	TRBV30	TGTGCCTGGAGGCACAGGGCTAATTCACCCCTCCACTTT	CAWRHRANSPLHF
TRBJ1-1	TRBD1	.	TRBV12-5	TGTGCTAGTGGTTTACAGGGGCCGAACACTGAAGCTTTCTTT	CASGLQGPNTEAFF
TRBJ2-5	.	.	TRBV11-3	TGTGCCAGCAGCCGGCCGGGGGAAGAGACCCAGTACTTC	CASSRPGEETQYF
TRBJ1-6	.	.	TRBV6-5	TGTGCCAGCAGTTACGACAGGAGAATTCAGTCACCCCTCCACTTT	CASSYDRRIQSPLHF
TRBJ2-5	TRBD2	.	TRBV7-2	TGTGCCAGCAGCACCCCTAGCGGGATGGGCGAGACCCAGTACTTC	CASSTPSGMGETQYF
TRBJ1-2	.	.	TRBV28	TGTGCCAGCAGTGAAGGGGCTAAGGAAGGCTACACCTTC	CASSEGAKEGYTF
TRBJ2-2	.	.	TRBV14	TGTGCCAGCAGCAGGGCAGGGTCATTCACCGGGGAGCTGTTTTTT	CASSRAGSFTGELFF
TRBJ1-2	TRBD1	.	TRBV7-3	TGTGCCAGCAGCGCGACAGGGGATGGCTACACCTTC	CASSATGDGYTF
TRBJ1-4	TRBD1	.	TRBV7-9	TGTGCCAGCAGCTTAGCCACGGGACAGGGGGAGGAAAAACTGTTTTTT	CASSLATGQGEEKLFF
TRBJ1-5	.	.	TRBV2	TGTGCCAGCAGTGAAGCGCTTCAGTTAAGCAATCAGCCCCAGCATTTT	CASSEALQLSNQPQHF
TRBJ1-1	TRBD1	.	TRBV10-1	TGCGCCAGCAGTGGAGGGGACAGGGCCCGCGGAGCTTTCTTT	CASSGGDRARGAFF
TRBJ2-7	.	.	TRBV9	TGTGCCAGCAGCGTAGGGGTGGAAGGAGTTCCCTACGAGCAGTACTTC	CASSVGVEGVPYEQYF
TRBJ1-2	.	.	TRBV6-5	TGTGCCAGCAGCAAAATCCGACAGAACTATGGCTACACCTTC	CASSKIRQNYGYTF
TRBJ1-2	.	.	TRBV7-9	TGTGCCAGCAGCTTAGTATACATACACCACGGCTACACCTTC	CASSLVYIHHGYTF
TRBJ2-2	.	once	TRBV9	TGTGCCAGCAACTACAACACCGGGGAGCTGTTTTTT	CASNYNTGELFF
TRBJ2-7	.	.	TRBV6-6	TGTGCCAGCAGTTACGGAGAAGAGCAGTACTTC	CASSYGEEQYF
TRBJ2-3	.	.	TRBV28	TGTGCCAGCAGCGAACCGACTAGCACAGATACGCAGTATTTT	CASSEPTSTDTQYF
TRBJ2-5	.	.	TRBV18	TGTGCCAGCTCACTAAACCAAGAGACCCAGTACTTC	CASSLNQETQYF
TRBJ1-1	.	.	TRBV2	TGTGCCAGCAGCCCGTTACAGGGCGGGGAAGCTTTCTTT	CASSPLQGGEAFF
TRBJ2-1	TRBD1	once	TRBV6-1	TGTGCCAGCAGTGATGGGACAGGGGGCACTGAGCAGTTCTTC	CASSDGTGGTEQFF
TRBJ2-3	TRBD2	.	TRBV7-2	TGTGCCAGCAGCCAACTCCAGACTAGCGGGGTAGGGGATACGCAGTATTTT	CASSQLQTSGVGDTQYF
TRBJ2-7	TRBD1	.	TRBV19	TGTGCCAGTAGTACCCAGGACAGGGGGCGATACAACGAGCAGTACTTC	CASSTQDRGRYNEQYF
TRBJ1-1	.	.	TRBV16	TGTGCCAGCAGCCAATCGCGGGACGATGGGGCTTTCTTT	CASSQSRDDGAFF
TRBJ2-1	TRBD1	.	TRBV25-1	TGTGCCAGCAGTTCTCGACAGGGGGTTAGAGATGAGCAGTTCTTC	CASSSRQGVRDEQFF
TRBJ2-3	.	.	TRBV3-1/TRBV3-2	TGTGCCAGCAGCCGACTAGAGCACACAGATACGCAGTATTTT	CASSRLEHTDTQYF
TRBJ1-2	.	.	TRBV12-3/TRBV12-4	TGTGCCAGCAGTTTGACAGAGAACTATGGCTACACCTTC	CASSLTENYGYTF
TRBJ2-5	.	.	TRBV3-1/TRBV3-2	TGTGCCAGCAGCCGGAGTTCAGGGGCGAGGGGGACGGAGACCCAGTACTTC	CASSRSSGARGTETQYF
TRBJ1-1	.	.	TRBV9	TGTGCCAGCACCCTAGCGGGCGACATGAACACTGAAGCTTTCTTT	CASTLAGDMNTEAFF
TRBJ1-6	.	.	TRBV27	TGTGCCAGCAGTCGAGAGGGTAAAGCCCTCCACTTT	CASSREGKALHF
TRBJ2-7	TRBD1	.	TRBV5-1	TGCGCCAGCAGCTTGGAAACAGGGGAATCCCACGAGCAGTACTTC	CASSLETGESHEQYF
TRBJ1-5	.	.	TRBV10-3	TGTGCCATCAGGGATTCAGGGGAGGGTCAGCCCCAGCATTTT	CAIRDSGEGQPQHF
TRBJ1-4	.	few	TRBV7-9	TGTGCCAGCAGCCTCCAGGAAGGCGAAAAACTGTTTTTT	CASSLQEGEKLFF
TRBJ2-7	TRBD1	.	TRBV29-1	TGCAGCGTTCGGGACAGGATGAACGAGCAGTACTTC	CSVRDRMNEQYF
TRBJ1-2	TRBD1	.	TRBV5-4	TGTGCCAGCAGCTCGGCAGCGACAGGGAAATATGGCTACACCTTC	CASSSAATGKYGYTF
TRBJ1-2	TRBD1	many	TRBV30	TGTGCCTGGAGTAAGGGGACAGGGGGGCCCTATGGCTACACCTTC	CAWSKGTGGPYGYTF
TRBJ1-1	.	.	TRBV5-4	TGTGCCAGCAGCTTGGTGGAGGGCAACACTGAAGCTTTCTTT	CASSLVEGNTEAFF
TRBJ1-5	.	.	TRBV9	TGTGCCAGCAGCGATACAGGGCGCGGCCAGCCCCAGCATTTT	CASSDTGRGQPQHF
TRBJ1-5	TRBD1	.	TRBV5-5	TGTGCCAGCAGCTTGGGGACAGGCCGGCGGAGCAATCAGCCCCAGCATTTT	CASSLGTGRRSNQPQHF
TRBJ1-1	TRBD1	once	TRBV19	TGTGCCAGTAGTCCCCCGGGACAGCACACTGAAGCTTTCTTT	CASSPPGQHTEAFF